The source of this T cell receptor (beta chain) is a study of shared clonotypes between healthy human individuals (dated by TCRdb to 2018 to 2020). In the study overall: A couple of women and a few men aged 18 to 49 years were included in the cohort. For each donor, CD4 naive and CD4 memory were each run on three plates, CD8 naive on two plates, and CD8 memory on one plate. To estimate repertoire size and how much clonotype sharing occurs between individuals, the study deeply sequenced the blood TCR repertoires of about five healthy adults. To increase sequencing depth and limit assay-specific biases, TCR repertoire library preparation and sequencing were carried out by different laboratories using diverse techniques. Leukapheresis yielded between about 0.94 and 10 billion PBMCs per donor. The research as a whole found: The genetic and exposure-history diversity represented was limited by the small number of donors. Based on pairwise subsampling, the degree of clonotype sharing among donors was expected to be affected by sequencing depth. Sampling was limited to blood, and TCR repertoires in tissue likely differ from TCR repertoires in blood. When several donors were compared, the shared fraction of clonotypes was about 5.2% for naive CD4, 3.5% to 4% for naive CD8, 2.3% for memory CD4, and roughly 0.43% for memory CD8. Incomplete sequencing was indicated by rarefaction of sorted-subset datasets, despite the large sequencing depth. Clonotypes shared by all four sorted-subset donors showed higher generation probabilities than non-shared clonotypes. Naive subsets generally had larger estimated clonotype richness than memory subsets did.

Using the deep immunoSEQ assay, multiplex PCR amplified TCR CDR3 regions from genomic DNA. Extracted genomic DNA from each cell subset was spread evenly across all wells of several immunoSEQ 96-well plates, with each plate serving as a replicate. Each replicate PCR for sorted subsets received approximately 220 ng genomic DNA, equal to roughly 33,000 T cell genomes. The purified libraries were quantified using a Qubit 3.0 fluorometer, sized with a Bioanalyzer 2100, and then quantified again using the KAPA Library Quantification kit. Each immunoSEQ 96-well plate was sequenced on its own single-read 150-cycle Illumina NextSeq 550 flow cell. The original pipeline was this. Because only junctional sequences without quality scores were contained in the immunoSEQ output, filtering matching that applied to full-length reads could not be performed. Sequences were annotated with PyIR, a Python wrapper for IgBLAST v1.9, and V/J genes and CDR3 were assigned using IMGT germline references. Reads were removed for weak V/J assignments (E-value above 1e-6), missing CDR3, stop codons, out-of-frame junctions, or ambiguous translated residues. A V3J clonotype was defined by an identical inferred V gene, J gene, and CDR3 amino acid sequence. Percentage overlap between repertoires was calculated by dividing the number of shared unique clonotypes by the size of the smaller repertoire. Three approaches were used to assess repertoire richness: RTK rarefaction, the Chao1 estimator, and Recon v2.1 estimates of unobserved clonotypes. Generation probabilities were computed with OLGA for all TCRbeta clonotypes obtained by the gDNA method from a few donors. TCRdb obtained this table from immuneACCESS and retained in-frame rearrangements with V and J assigned. These tables miss some clones; where compared with another copy, unresolved V genes account for less than half of the shortfall, and the remainder is unexplained. That table supplies the V and J calls and clone size; D and trimming were determined from the DNA. This sample lists a few million clones; 85% to 95% were detected once. The ten largest clones take up under 0.45% of the sample.

V is reduced by 1 base and J by 4 bases, leaving a spacing of 7 bases between them. Including cysteine and phenylalanine, the CDR3 has 13 amino acids. The sequence is cut down to CDR3 DNA, 39 bases in frame from base 1. Based on the germline V gene (reference sequence), the CDR1 and CDR2 sequences are SEHNR and FQNEAQ. Points on this clone: Its cognate antigen has yet to be identified. Per-base quality was not reported, and no clone a single base away is much larger than it.

The donors were healthy, HIV-negative adults with no recently reported acute infections or vaccinations. Every donor was a Caucasian adult living in Nashville, Tennessee, USA. CD4+ T cells were enriched by magnetic negative selection; naive cells were then positively selected on CD45RA, and the negative fraction formed the memory subset. Blood was obtained by leukapheresis, after which PBMCs were separated by Ficoll-Histopaque density gradient centrifugation and cryopreserved in liquid nitrogen vapor phase. Analytical flow cytometry was used to check the purity and quantity of every magnetically sorted T cell population. From each sorted fraction, genomic DNA was isolated and quantified by UV absorbance on a Nanodrop 2000c.

The chain employs TRBV7-9 and TRBJ1-2; the D gene cannot be named for sure. The sequence was obtained from a young man in good health. Some clones in this sample may be carry-over from other donors' samples. The sample taken for sequencing was naive CD4+ T cells from PBMCs. This specimen's cell subset or site label, per the study, means: CD45RA+ positively selected. CDR3 sequence: CASSLVAAYGYTF. The sequenced DNA is TGTGCCAGCAGCTTAGTGGCAGCCTATGGCTACACCTTC. Where the CDR3 stops, the reference TRBV7-9 and TRBJ1-2 genes take over; the full variable domain is DTGVSQNPRHKITKRGQNVTFRCDPISEHNRLYWYRQTLGQGPEFLTYFQNEAQLEKSRLLSDRFSAERPKGSFSTLEIQRTEQGDSAMYLCASSLVAAYGYTFGSGTRLTVV.